Each of the 2 T cell receptor beta chains below was sequenced from the same sample in a study of beta chain features in type 1 diabetes. Expressed TCRB transcripts were sequenced because the isolated RNA had all been reverse transcribed beforehand. The protocol was immunoSEQ multiplex PCR, while the TCRdb copy is restricted to in-frame clones and leaves out a portion. The sample consists of about 160,000 clones, 7% to 10% of them appearing once. Sequencing used central memory CD4+ T cells from blood. All receptors derive from a woman aged 18-29 years in good health.

This clone was seen more than once but under ten times. The chain is built from TRBV14 and TRBJ2-1; D remains unclear. The CDR3 runs to 12 residues. Trimming took off 4 bases at V and 8 bases at J, with 9 bases between the two ends. CDR1 is SGHDN and CDR2 is FVKESK in the germline V gene. The CDR3 spells CASSLLGYEQFF. The CDR3 bases are TGTGCCAGCAGCCTATTGGGCTATGAGCAGTTCTTC.

V usage is TRBV11-2 and J usage is TRBJ2-5; 11 nucleotides match TRBD2. Germline V gene lookup returns CDR1 SGHAT and CDR2 FQNNGV. The J segment lost 4 bases and the V segment lost 6 bases, leaving 7 bases of the junction unmatched. The length of the CDR3 is 15 residues. The CDR3 DNA reads TGTGCCAGCAGTTACCGGACTAGCGGGCTAGAGACCCAGTACTTC. Translation: CASSYRTSGLETQYF. Drawing the rest from reference TRBV11-2 and TRBJ2-5, the complete variable domain is EAGVAQSPRYKIIEKRQSVAFWCNPISGHATLYWYQQILGQGPKLLIQFQNNGVVDDSQLPKDRFSAERLKGVDSTLKIQPAKLEDSAVYLCASSYRTSGLETQYFGPGTRLLVL.